This T cell receptor (beta chain) was recovered during a study of T cells in Graves' hyperthyroidism and ophthalmopathy. V was pared by 4 bases and J by 3 bases, with 18 bases between. Germline-derived CDR1 and CDR2 are MNHNS and SASEGT. CDR3 length equals 16 residues. This clonotype was detected many times. RNA transcripts served as the template for amplifying TCR beta CDR3 regions. The HTBI set primed first-round TCR CDR3 RT-PCR. TCRdb re-analysed the multiplex PCR reads in MiXCR, keeping a single row per CDR3 protein. The table includes 240,000 or so distinct CDR3 sequences, about 16% detected once.

The TCR originated in a woman in her late teens or twenties with Graves' ophthalmopathy. This chain links TRBV6-1 with TRBJ1-2; perhaps TRBD1 as D (6 bases). Sequenced: blood. The CDR3 region is CASSAPGGGPYYGYTF. CDR3 DNA: TGTGCCAGCAGTGCCCCCGGGGGGGGCCCATACTATGGCTACACCTTC.